The clone carrying this T cell receptor (beta chain) was detected many times. Its antigen is unknown. Construction of the TCRbeta library involved unique molecular identifiers. TCRdb analysed the PCR reads with MiXCR anew, one entry per CDR3 protein. Here the sample spans 550,000 to 800,000 distinct CDR3 sequences, about an eighth being singletons. The sample originates from a study of T-cell reconstitution after alpha-beta-depleted transplantation in children. Study observations and caveats: One year after transplant, T-cell counts and diversity came mostly from newly produced T cells. Recipient T cells and thymic progenitors that survived were the source of the high TCRbeta diversity seen at day 60 in some patients. The origin of alpha-beta T cells about two months after transplant was reportedly several hundred expanded graft clones.

The material was PBMCs, obtained before TCRalphabeta/CD19-depleted stem cell transplant. The clonotype was recovered from a girl between 2 and 10 years old with congenital amegakaryocytic thrombocytopenia, due to receive a stem cell transplant.

CDR3 loop: CASRRVGDEKLFF. CDR3 DNA sequence: TGCGCCAGCAGGCGTGTAGGGGATGAAAAACTGTTTTTT. This sequence joins TRBV5-1 and TRBJ1-4; possibly TRBD1 for D (5 bases). The CDR3 has 13 amino acids. Per the germline V gene, CDR1 is SGHRS and CDR2 is YFSETQ. Trimming cost V 5 bases and J 6 bases, with 11 bases left between them.